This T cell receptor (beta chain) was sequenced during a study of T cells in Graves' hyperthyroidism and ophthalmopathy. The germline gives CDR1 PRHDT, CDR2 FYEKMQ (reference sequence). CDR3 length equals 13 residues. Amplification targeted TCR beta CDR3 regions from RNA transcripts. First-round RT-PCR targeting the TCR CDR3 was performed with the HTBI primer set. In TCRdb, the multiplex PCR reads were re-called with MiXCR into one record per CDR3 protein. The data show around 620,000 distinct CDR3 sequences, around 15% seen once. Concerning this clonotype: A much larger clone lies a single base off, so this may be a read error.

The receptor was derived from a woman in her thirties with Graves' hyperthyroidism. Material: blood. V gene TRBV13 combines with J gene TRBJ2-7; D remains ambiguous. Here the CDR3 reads CASSVGRIYEQYF. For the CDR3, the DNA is TGTGCCAGCAGCGTAGGACGGATCTACGAGCAGTACTTC. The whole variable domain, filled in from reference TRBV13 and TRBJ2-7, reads AAGVIQSPRHLIKEKRETATLKCYPIPRHDTVYWYQQGPGQDPQFLISFYEKMQSDKGSIPDRFSAQQFSDYHSELNMSSLELGDSALYFCASSVGRIYEQYFGPGTRLTVT.